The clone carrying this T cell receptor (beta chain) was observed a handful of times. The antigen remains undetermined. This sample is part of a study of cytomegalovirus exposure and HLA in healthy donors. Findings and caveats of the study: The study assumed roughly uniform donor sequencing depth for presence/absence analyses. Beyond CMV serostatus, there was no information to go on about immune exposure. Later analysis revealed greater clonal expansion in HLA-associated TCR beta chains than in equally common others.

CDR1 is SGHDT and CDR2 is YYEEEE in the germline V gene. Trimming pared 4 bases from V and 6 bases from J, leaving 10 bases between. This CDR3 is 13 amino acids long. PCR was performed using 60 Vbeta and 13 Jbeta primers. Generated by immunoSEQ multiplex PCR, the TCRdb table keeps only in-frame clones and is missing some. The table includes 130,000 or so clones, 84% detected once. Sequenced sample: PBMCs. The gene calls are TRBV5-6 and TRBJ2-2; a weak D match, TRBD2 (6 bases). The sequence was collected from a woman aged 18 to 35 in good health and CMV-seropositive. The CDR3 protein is CASSHWGAGELFF. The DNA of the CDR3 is TGTGCCAGCAGCCATTGGGGGGCCGGGGAGCTGTTTTTT.